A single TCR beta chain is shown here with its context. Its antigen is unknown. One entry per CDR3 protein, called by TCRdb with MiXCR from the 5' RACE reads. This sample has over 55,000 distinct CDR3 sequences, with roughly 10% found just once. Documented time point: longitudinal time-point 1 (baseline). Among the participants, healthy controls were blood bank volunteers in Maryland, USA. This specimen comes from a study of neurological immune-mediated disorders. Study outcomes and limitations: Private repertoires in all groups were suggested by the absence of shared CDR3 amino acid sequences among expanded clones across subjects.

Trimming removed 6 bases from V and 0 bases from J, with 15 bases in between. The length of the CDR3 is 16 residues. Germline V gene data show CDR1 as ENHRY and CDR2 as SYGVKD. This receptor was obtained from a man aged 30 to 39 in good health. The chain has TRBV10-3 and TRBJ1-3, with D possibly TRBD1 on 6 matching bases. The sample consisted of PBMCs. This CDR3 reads CAIRGDISSSGNTIYF. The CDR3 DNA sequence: TGTGCCATCAGGGGGGACATTTCGAGCTCTGGAAACACCATATATTTT.